This TCR beta chain was identified during a study of OX40 agonist ivuxolimab in advanced cancers. Overall study: With ivuxolimab, an agonistic anti-OX40 (CD134) antibody, patients were treated. Administration of intravenous ivuxolimab to patients occurred every 2 weeks at 0.01 to 10 mg/kg. Partial responses were observed in three patients, of whom one had hepatocellular carcinoma and two had cutaneous melanoma.

Repertoires were generated with immunoSEQ multiplex PCR, while TCRdb's copy carries only in-frame clones and drops some. The sample lists about 66,000 clones, roughly 89% occurring once. This clone was recorded a few times. The CDR3 has 11 residues. The germline gives CDR1 SQVTM, CDR2 ANQGSEA. Trimming shortened V by 5 bases and J by 4 bases, and 8 bases separated the two germline ends. Systemic immunosuppression or a history of autoimmune disease excluded patients. The sample in question was CD4+ or CD8+ T cells sorted from blood, obtained in a trial of the OX40 agonist ivuxolimab. This sequence joins TRBV29-1 and TRBJ1-1; tentatively, D is TRBD1 (5 bases). The sequence was collected from an adult with an advanced solid tumor such as melanoma, head and neck, liver or kidney cancer. The CDR3: CSVSRGTEAFF. CDR3 coding DNA: TGCAGCGTTAGTAGGGGCACTGAAGCTTTCTTT.